This T cell receptor beta chain stems from a study of regulatory T cells in long-lasting Graves disease. Study-level points and caveats: Because few samples were included, accuracy may have been lower. TRBV28 was favored in persistent disease, as were TRBJ1-2 and TRBJ2-5.

The time point here: persistent/refractory GD, antithyroid drugs over 5 years with positive TRAb. Making the TCR library involved RNA that had been extracted from PBMCs. In this sample, this clonotype turned up a few times. Its antigen is still unknown. Assembly of TCR beta libraries relied on iRepertoire HTBI primers together with Arm-PCR of CDR3 regions. TCRdb re-analysed the multiplex PCR reads in MiXCR, keeping a single row per CDR3 protein. The table records approximately 400,000 distinct CDR3 sequences, about 25% of them present only once. The CDR3 has 15 residues. Germline V lookup: CDR1 DFQATT, CDR2 SNEGSKA (reference sequence). V gave up 6 bases and J gave up 5 bases; unmatched junction bases: 14.

The receptor's source is a female donor with Graves disease. This specimen was peripheral blood mononuclear cells (PBMCs), taken when the disease was refractory, from a patient treated with antithyroid drugs. V is TRBV20-1 and J is TRBJ2-5; 8 bases agree with TRBD2. The CDR3 reads CSATGTRVIGETQYF. The CDR3 DNA is TGCAGTGCCACCGGGACTAGAGTGATAGGGGAGACCCAGTACTTC.